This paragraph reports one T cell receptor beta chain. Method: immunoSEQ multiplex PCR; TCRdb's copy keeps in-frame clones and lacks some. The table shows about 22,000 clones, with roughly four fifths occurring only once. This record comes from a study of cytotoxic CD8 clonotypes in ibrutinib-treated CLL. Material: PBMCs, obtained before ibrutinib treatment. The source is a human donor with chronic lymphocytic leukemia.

The CDR3 nucleotides read TGCAGCGTGAGGGAGTCTGGGGCCAACGTCCTGACTTTC. Its protein product is CSVRESGANVLTF. V usage is TRBV29-1 and J usage is TRBJ2-6, with D possibly being TRBD2 (5 bases). CDR3 size: 13 residues. Trimming took off 6 bases at V and 1 base at J, with 7 bases between the two ends. Per the germline V gene, CDR1 is SQVTM and CDR2 is ANQGSEA.